This T cell receptor beta chain was sequenced during a study of cytomegalovirus exposure and HLA in healthy donors. Findings of the study overall: The study carried out a later analysis of TCR beta sequences. It associated 16,951 of them with specific HLA alleles at a false discovery rate of 0.05.

About this clone: Its antigen is as yet unknown. One end of the junction is discordant with germline, which a read error may explain.

PCR used 60 Vbeta primers and 13 Jbeta primers. In the source study's methods: An analysis performed later counted about 80 million unique TCR beta chains (roughly 10 million of them shared). TCRdb keeps only in-frame clones here, not all; method: immunoSEQ multiplex PCR. V and J calls plus clone size are reproduced from that table; the DNA served to infer D and trimming. The table lists 130,000 or so clones. The sequence was obtained from a woman aged 18-30 years in good health and CMV-seronegative. The sequencing sample was made of PBMCs.

In DNA, the CDR3 is TGTGCCTCGGCCGGACTAGCGGGAACGAGGAGCACCGGGGAGTTGTTTTTT. This codes for CASAGLAGTRSTGELFF. The rearrangement uses TRBV30 and TRBJ2-2, with TRBD2 matching 12 bases. Germline CDR1 is GTSNPN and CDR2 is SVGIG (reference sequence). The CDR3 is 17 residues long.